The 18 T cell receptor beta chains below were found in one sample sequenced in a study of blood T cell repertoires in COVID-19. Assay: immunoSEQ multiplex PCR; the TCRdb copy retains only in-frame clones and omits some. Here the sample spans fewer than 25,000 clones, about nine tenths being singletons. Input material: peripheral blood. Receptors originate from a man aged 70-80 years with acute or convalescent COVID-19.

The J gene is TRBJ2-1, the V gene TRBV11-2, with D tentatively TRBD2 (6 bases). Germline V gene sequence: CDR1 SGHAT, CDR2 FQNNGV. CDR3 length equals 15 residues. Trimming shortened V by 5 bases and J by 2 bases, and 13 bases separated the two germline ends. CDR3 sequence reads: CASSLTSYTYNEQFF. In DNA, the CDR3 is TGTGCCAGCAGCCTGACTAGTTATACCTACAATGAGCAGTTCTTC.

The table lists this clone with a count of one. The chain has TRBV28 and TRBJ1-5; 7 bases fit TRBD1. The CDR3 has 16 residues. Germline-derived CDR1 and CDR2 are MDHEN and SYDVKM. Trimming at V came to 8 bases and at J to 8 bases, leaving 18 bases not matched to a gene. In nucleotides, the CDR3 is TGTGCCAGCGCATCTACGACAGGGTCGGAGTTTAAGCCCCAGCATTTT. Its protein product is CASASTTGSEFKPQHF.

V is TRBV19 and J is TRBJ1-1; D may be TRBD1 (6 bases). The CDR3 consists of 13 residues. Germline CDR1 and CDR2: LNHDA and SQIVND (reference sequence). Trimming removed 6 bases at V and 5 bases at J, with 13 bases between. As DNA, the CDR3 is TGTGCCAGTAGAACAGGGATGGGGACTGAAGCTTTCTTT. Its translation: CASRTGMGTEAFF.

The rearrangement links TRBV30 to TRBJ1-1; D unclear. The CDR3 has 13 residues. V lost 0 bases and J lost 2, with 7 bases in between. The germline V gene encodes CDR1 GTSNPN and CDR2 SVGIG (reference sequence). The CDR3 nucleotides read TGTGCCTGGAGTGTACCACAAAACACTGAAGCTTTCTTT. Protein sequence: CAWSVPQNTEAFF.

This chain connects TRBV10-2 to TRBJ2-3, with 7 bases matching TRBD1. With 0 bases clipped from V and 4 bases from J, the junction kept 4 bases outside the gene matches. The germline V gene has CDR1 WSHSY and CDR2 SAAADI. There are 15 residues in the CDR3. The CDR3 loop is CASSESPTGSDTQYF. For the CDR3, the DNA is TGCGCCAGCAGTGAGTCCCCGACAGGGTCAGATACGCAGTATTTT.

The rearrangement uses TRBV2 and TRBJ1-1; 11 bases are a match to TRBD1. Trimming at V came to 5 bases and at J to 6 bases, leaving 8 bases not matched to a gene. The CDR3 sequence is 15 residues long. CDR1 is SNHLY and CDR2 is FYNNEI in the germline V gene. The DNA of the CDR3 is TGTGCCAGCAGTAAAATACCGGGACAGGGGGCTGAAGCTTTCTTT. This gives the protein CASSKIPGQGAEAFF.

The rearrangement uses TRBV5-1 and TRBJ1-5, with no clear D. The CDR3 runs to 13 residues. Germline lookup yields CDR1 SGHRS and CDR2 YFSETQ. Trimming removed 0 bases from V and 5 bases from J, with 6 bases in between. CDR3 protein: CASSLDSYQPQHF. The CDR3 bases are TGCGCCAGCAGCTTGGACAGTTATCAGCCCCAGCATTTT.

The V call is TRBV15, the J call TRBJ1-5; TRBD1 matches 8 bases. V was clipped by 7 bases and J by 8 bases; unmatched bases: 13. Germline CDR1 and CDR2: LNHNV and YYDKDF (reference sequence). The length of the CDR3 is 15 residues. DNA for the CDR3: TGTGCCACCAACCAGGACAGGGACTCTTTGGAGCCCCAGCATTTT. Translated: CATNQDRDSLEPQHF.

This clone was recorded a few times. V usage is TRBV11-2 and J usage is TRBJ2-7; 8 bases are shared with TRBD2. This CDR3 is built from 14 residues. CDR1 is SGHAT and CDR2 is FQNNGV in the germline V gene. With 4 bases clipped from V and 3 bases from J, the junction kept 5 bases outside the gene matches. The CDR3 region has the DNA TGTGCCAGCAGCTCGACCGGGACTAGCTACGAGCAGTACTTC. Its translation: CASSSTGTSYEQYF.

The V call is TRBV24-1, the J call TRBJ2-1; no clear D gene. Trimming removed 4 bases from V and 0 bases from J, with 9 bases in between. Germline CDR1 and CDR2: KGHDR and SFDVKD. This CDR3 comprises 15 residues. For the CDR3, the DNA is TGTGCCACCAGTGAGGCTGGCCGCTCCTACAATGAGCAGTTCTTC. Its translation is CATSEAGRSYNEQFF.

V gene TRBV27 combines with J gene TRBJ1-2; D not resolved. This CDR3 region has 13 residues. V was clipped by 8 bases and J by 4 bases, with 14 bases between them. The germline V gene has CDR1 MNHEY and CDR2 SMNVEV (reference sequence). DNA of the CDR3: TGTGCCAGCGCGGACCGGGGTATCTATGGCTACACCTTC. Encoded protein: CASADRGIYGYTF.

V usage is TRBV11-2 and J usage is TRBJ2-2; TRBD2 matches 14 bases. The CDR3 is 17 residues long. The V and J ends lost 2 bases and 7 bases, in that order; junction bases with no gene match: 6. The germline V gene has CDR1 SGHAT and CDR2 FQNNGV. The CDR3 reads CASSLQGLAGAGGELFF. The CDR3 coding sequence is TGTGCCAGCAGCTTACAGGGACTAGCGGGAGCAGGCGGGGAGCTGTTTTTT.

The chain recombines TRBV7-2 with TRBJ1-2; D not certain. With 3 bases removed from V and 7 bases from J, the gap between germline ends came to 18 bases. Germline V lookup: CDR1 SGHTA, CDR2 FQGNSA. The CDR3 loop spans 15 amino acids. CDR3 sequence reads: CASSFLKAGLGGYTF. The CDR3 DNA is TGTGCCAGCAGCTTTCTCAAAGCAGGTCTTGGTGGCTACACCTTC.

V and J are TRBV20-1 and TRBJ1-2; D ambiguous. The CDR3 spans 11 residues. The germline V and J ends were trimmed by 3 bases and 4 bases, with 6 bases remaining between them. Germline V CDR1 and CDR2: DFQATT, SNEGSKA (reference sequence). CDR3 in DNA: TGCAGTGCTAGTGGGCTCTATGGCTACACCTTC. Amino acids: CSASGLYGYTF.

The V and J genes are TRBV28 and TRBJ1-2; 7 nucleotides match TRBD1. This CDR3 has 12 amino acids. V lost 5 bases and J lost 7; bases outside the gene matches: 4. CDR1 and CDR2 (germline): MDHEN, SYDVKM. CDR3 nucleotides: TGTGCCAGCAGTCCCGGGACAGCTGGCTACACCTTC. It encodes CASSPGTAGYTF.

The chain employs TRBV12-3 or TRBV12-4 and TRBJ2-7; D remains ambiguous. V lost 6 bases, J lost 5 bases, and 14 bases lay in between. This CDR3 has 13 amino acids. CDR3 sequence reads: CASSPSRLHEQYF. CDR3 DNA: TGTGCCAGCAGCCCCTCTAGATTACACGAGCAGTACTTC.

This chain uses TRBV12-3 or TRBV12-4 with TRBJ2-4, with a possible D match to TRBD1 (5 bases). This CDR3 has 11 residues. The ends were cut back, 4 bases at V and 7 bases at J, with 5 bases in the middle. The DNA of the CDR3 is TGTGCCAGCAGTTACAGGAACATTCAGTACTTC. It translates to CASSYRNIQYF.

The chain uses TRBV29-1 and TRBJ2-3, with 8 bases aligning to TRBD1. The trim removed 3 bases at V and 4 bases at J, leaving 21 bases unmatched. The CDR3 is made up of 19 amino acids. Germline assignment: CDR1 SQVTM and CDR2 ANQGSEA. The CDR3 nucleotides are TGCAGCGTTGAGGCGTTCAGGGGGCAGGCGAACACGAGACCAGATACGCAGTATTTT. This encodes CSVEAFRGQANTRPDTQYF.